Listed below are T cell receptor beta chains from one sample, sequenced in a study of blood T cell repertoires in COVID-19. Using immunoSEQ multiplex PCR, the repertoire was profiled, and TCRdb retains in-frame clones only, with some absent. Of roughly 62,000 clones detected, approximately 83% appear once; the ten largest clones hold roughly a tenth. The specimen sequenced was peripheral blood. The origin of the receptors is a man of 80 years or more with COVID-19, enrolled during active disease. The conserved cysteine and the conserved F or W are not part of the CDR3 here.

v_call cdr3_aa
TRBV5-4 ASSLAGGVTDTQY
TRBV7-8 ASSPEDTQPQH
TRBV9 ASSGQGAPYGYT
TRBV5-4 ASSLGTGKNTEAF
TRBV15 ATSRKETGLIEAF
TRBV10-3 AISAQRQGGMNTEAF
TRBV6-5 ASSYDPGGYYGYT
TRBV9 ASSVAQNTEAF
TRBV7-2 ASSLSEQGGGYT
TRBV6-5 ASSFQVDTEAF
TRBV3-1/TRBV3-2 ASSQTSGRAWEQF
TRBV5-5 ATHGPGVNEQF
TRBV2 ASSVVRADYGYT
TRBV14 ASKGGDEKLF
TRBV6-2/TRBV6-3 ASSFGGLAGGKDEQF
TRBV7-9 ASTPVGGGGYT
TRBV7-2 ASSARQGGWAF
TRBV30 AWSPGTTSGRLQETQY
TRBV29-1 SVEDRGAGELF
TRBV28 ATKGSSSGGNTIY
TRBV20-1 SAGPAKTQY
TRBV29-1 SVDTGGFEAF
TRBV29-1 SVQGLGGNTIY
TRBV7-8 ASSLGRLAGQY
TRBV5-4 ASSLVGQDNSPLH
TRBV7-2 ASSFSSGGAHEQY
TRBV5-5 ASSGGTSGTTDTQY
TRBV2 ASRDPGTEAF
TRBV18 ASSTRTGGYIGAF
TRBV30 AWTGDTGELF
TRBV6-5 ASSYSEDRGNGYT
TRBV19 ASSIEQANTEAF
TRBV3-1/TRBV3-2 ASSDNGLISGNTIY
TRBV7-2 ASSPRDTQY
TRBV29-1 SLTIAGSPNEQF
TRBV4-2 ASSPSSRGSSYEQY
TRBV7-9 ASSVSYQAF
TRBV7-9 ASSLVRGKVPEAF
TRBV5-4 ASSFTSGRTGELF
TRBV6-2/TRBV6-3 ASSYVQGQPQH
TRBV5-1 ASSGGGPYEQY
TRBV28 ASSMGRGNNEQF
TRBV5-4 ASRSRGGGPGTEAF
TRBV7-9 ASSLSPGYGYT
TRBV3-1/TRBV3-2 ASSFTSGNNEQF
TRBV4-2 ASSQVGSLSGANVLT
TRBV19 ASSLAGFTSGNTIY
TRBV19 ASTRSTDSYGYT
TRBV3-1/TRBV3-2 ASSQGSTGIHEQY
TRBV5-6 ASRRDRIQYQETQY